The 22 T cell receptor beta chains given below trace back to one sample, sequenced in a study of identical twins. TCRdb analysed the 5' RACE reads with MiXCR anew, one entry per CDR3 protein. The sample has 1,800,000 or so distinct CDR3 sequences, under 35% seen once. The specimen was cord blood. The receptor source for this set is a newborn girl in good health.

This CDR3 is CSARALRGGYGYTF. CDR3 nucleotide sequence: TGCAGTGCTAGGGCCCTACGGGGAGGCTATGGCTACACCTTC. The V and J genes are TRBV20-1 and TRBJ1-2; D gene ambiguous. Trimming took 3 bases from V and 4 from J, leaving 15 bases between them. Germline V gives CDR1 DFQATT, CDR2 SNEGSKA (reference sequence). The CDR3 contains 14 residues.

The J gene is TRBJ2-3, the V gene TRBV6-5; D may match TRBD1 or TRBD2 (5 bases each). The CDR3 totals 14 residues. Germline V gives CDR1 MNHEY, CDR2 SVGAGI. Trimming cost V 2 bases and J 5 bases, with 11 bases left between them. This chain's CDR3 is CASSYERGIDTQYF. The DNA for the CDR3 is TGTGCCAGCAGTTACGAGAGGGGTATAGATACGCAGTATTTT.

The chain recombines TRBV6-5 with TRBJ1-1; the D gene is possibly TRBD1 (5 bases). The V gene's germline CDR1 is MNHEY and CDR2 SVGAGI. The CDR3 is made up of 14 amino acids. Trimming removed 0 bases at V and 3 bases at J, with 8 bases between. The CDR3 DNA follows: TGTGCCAGCAGTTACTCATTAGGGGACACTGAAGCTTTCTTT. It yields the protein CASSYSLGDTEAFF.

This clonotype appeared many times. CDR3 DNA: TGTGCCAGCAGCTTAGGCGCGGGAGTGGGAGATACGCAGTATTTT. Translation gives CASSLGAGVGDTQYF. This rearrangement joins TRBV7-9 to TRBJ2-3, with 7 bases fitting TRBD2. This CDR3 contains 15 residues. The junction had 6 bases not matched to a gene; V was cut back by 1 base and J by 5 bases. Germline V gene lookup returns CDR1 SEHNR and CDR2 FQNEAQ (reference sequence).

A few counts support this clonotype. This sequence joins TRBV5-1 and TRBJ1-5, with a weak D call TRBD1 (5 bases). Germline CDR1 SGHRS, CDR2 YFSETQ. The CDR3 sequence is 16 residues long. The germline V and J ends were trimmed by 7 bases and 7 bases, with 24 bases remaining between them. For the CDR3, the DNA is TGCGCCAGCTATAACGCCGGGACGCCTCAAAGGCAGCCCCAGCATTTT. As protein: CASYNAGTPQRQPQHF.

This clonotype showed up many times. The V call is TRBV29-1, the J call TRBJ1-2, with 7 bases aligning to TRBD1. The length of the CDR3 is 11 residues. Germline values: CDR1 SQVTM, CDR2 ANQGSEA. V gave up 4 bases and J gave up 6 bases; unmatched junction bases: 2. CDR3 residues: CSVGDSDGYTF. For the CDR3, the DNA is TGCAGCGTTGGGGACAGCGATGGCTACACCTTC.

This rearrangement joins TRBV9 to TRBJ1-3; TRBD1 matches 7 bases. V was clipped by 1 base and J by 2 bases; unmatched bases: 6. Per the germline V gene, CDR1 is SGDLS and CDR2 is YYNGEE. The CDR3 length is 16 residues. The CDR3, as DNA: TGTGCCAGCAGCGTAACGACGGACAGGCCTGGAAACACCATATATTTT. This translates into CASSVTTDRPGNTIYF.

This chain joins TRBV10-3 and TRBJ2-1; no firm D call. The CDR3 is 13 amino acids. Germline loops: CDR1 ENHRY, CDR2 SYGVKD. Trimming removed 4 bases at V and 3 bases at J, with 7 bases between. The chain's CDR3 is CAISAPYYNEQFF. DNA for the CDR3: TGTGCCATCAGTGCCCCGTACTACAATGAGCAGTTCTTC.

The chain links TRBV11-2 to TRBJ2-7; 14 bases line up with TRBD2. The V gene end was trimmed by 5 bases and the J gene end by 3 bases; junction bases not matched to a gene: 12. CDR1 SGHAT and CDR2 FQNNGV come from the germline V gene. This CDR3 has 18 amino acids. The chain's CDR3 is CASSPLTRLAGGSYEQYF. The CDR3 DNA reads TGTGCCAGCAGCCCTCTAACCCGACTAGCGGGAGGGAGCTACGAGCAGTACTTC.

The chain combines TRBV20-1 with TRBJ1-2; D not resolved. Trimming took 1 base from V and 7 from J, leaving 19 bases between them. CDR3 length: 15 residues. Germline V gene lookup returns CDR1 DFQATT and CDR2 SNEGSKA (reference sequence). The CDR3 region is CSARGHAPFRSGYTF. The CDR3, as DNA: TGCAGTGCTAGAGGCCATGCGCCGTTCAGAAGTGGCTACACCTTC.

The V gene is TRBV5-4, the J gene TRBJ2-2; TRBD2 matches at 7 bases. The ends lost 5 bases at V and 6 bases at J; junction bases unmatched: 13. The CDR3 runs to 16 residues. Germline CDR1 and CDR2: SGHNT and YYREEE (reference sequence). The DNA for the CDR3 is TGTGCCAGCAGGACGACTCCGCGGGAGACTGCCGGGGAGCTGTTTTTT. Protein sequence: CASRTTPRETAGELFF.

The chain joins TRBV12-3 or TRBV12-4 to TRBJ2-3; no firm D call. This CDR3 is 11 amino acids long. V gave up 5 bases and J gave up 8 bases, with 8 bases separating them. CDR3 amino acids: CASSPKRTQYF. The CDR3, as DNA: TGTGCCAGCAGTCCCAAACGTACGCAGTATTTT.

The chain has TRBV6-1 and TRBJ2-1; D not certain. The CDR3 is made up of 14 amino acids. From germline, CDR1 is MNHNS and CDR2 SASEGT. Trimming stripped 7 bases from V and 4 bases from J, with 14 bases between. CDR3 in DNA: TGTGCCAGCAAAAGGGCCCTCGATTACAATGAGCAGTTCTTC. This translates into CASKRALDYNEQFF.

The sample holds a few counts of this clonotype. This rearrangement joins TRBV29-1 to TRBJ2-1, with D possibly being TRBD2 (5 bases). There are 11 residues in the CDR3. The germline V gene encodes CDR1 SQVTM and CDR2 ANQGSEA. V shed 4 bases and J shed 6 bases, with 7 bases lying between them. CDR3 sequence reads: CSVVLVNEQFF. CDR3 in DNA: TGCAGCGTTGTACTAGTCAATGAGCAGTTCTTC.

The chain employs TRBV14 and TRBJ2-1, with 8 bases lining up with TRBD2. The CDR3 is 16 amino acids. Germline V gene lookup returns CDR1 SGHDN and CDR2 FVKESK. Trimming took 1 base from V and 5 from J; bases not matched to a gene: 7. CDR3 in amino acids: CASSQVTSAKNNEQFF. CDR3 nucleotides: TGTGCCAGCAGCCAAGTGACTAGCGCCAAAAACAATGAGCAGTTCTTC.

The genes are TRBV11-1 and TRBJ2-5, with D maybe TRBD1 (6 bases). TRBJ2-7 explains the end of the DNA better; the J call may be wrong. Germline V CDR1 and CDR2: SGHAT, FQDESV (reference sequence). There are 14 residues in the CDR3. The CDR3 nucleotides are TGTGCCAGCAGCTCCGGGACACCTCCCTACGAGCAGTACTTC. Protein sequence: CASSSGTPPYEQYF.

The V and J genes are TRBV3-1 and TRBJ2-3; 11 nucleotides align to TRBD2. The germline gives CDR1 LGHDT, CDR2 YNNKEL (reference sequence). V lost 3 bases to trimming and J lost 5 bases; unmatched junction nucleotides: 10. The CDR3 has 17 amino acids. The CDR3 DNA reads as TGTGCCAGCAGCCACCGAAAACTAGCGGGGGCCGGAGATACGCAGTATTTT. It encodes CASSHRKLAGAGDTQYF.

The chain recombines TRBV11-2 with TRBJ2-3; TRBD2 matches 7 bases. With V trimmed by 4 bases and J by 3 bases, 4 bases remained unmatched. This CDR3 has 14 amino acids. From germline, CDR1 is SGHAT and CDR2 FQNNGV. CDR3 sequence: CASSWGGRTDTQYF. As DNA, the CDR3 is TGTGCCAGCAGCTGGGGAGGGAGGACAGATACGCAGTATTTT.

The J gene is TRBJ2-2, the V gene TRBV6-1, with TRBD2 matching over 12 bases. The CDR3 runs 18 residues. Germline V gene lookup returns CDR1 MNHNS and CDR2 SASEGT. Unmatched junction bases numbered 9, after V lost 4 bases and J lost 3 bases. CDR3 DNA: TGTGCCAGCAGTGGCCGACTAGCGGGGGTACGGGACACCGGGGAGCTGTTTTTT. This translates into CASSGRLAGVRDTGELFF.

This chain connects TRBV2 to TRBJ2-3, with D maybe TRBD2 (6 bases). Germline V gene data show CDR1 as SNHLY and CDR2 as FYNNEI. The V gene lost 6 bases and the J gene lost 3 bases, with 19 bases spanning the gap. The CDR3 covers 16 residues. In DNA form, the CDR3 reads TGTGCCAGCAGCCCACCCCAGCGGGTCCAAACAGATACGCAGTATTTT. It translates to CASSPPQRVQTDTQYF. Full variable domain (outside the CDR3, taken from reference TRBV2 and TRBJ2-3): EPEVTQTPSHQVTQMGQEVILRCVPISNHLYFYWYRQILGQKVEFLVSFYNNEISEKSEIFDDQFSVERPDGSNFTLKIRSTKLEDSAMYFCASSPPQRVQTDTQYFGPGTRLTVL.

In this sample, this clonotype turned up a few times. The chain carries TRBV20-1 and TRBJ1-2; 7 nucleotides line up with TRBD1. CDR3 length equals 15 residues. The V gene's germline CDR1 is DFQATT and CDR2 SNEGSKA (reference sequence). After removal of 0 bases from V and 4 bases from J, the junction contained 8 bases not matched to a gene. The chain's CDR3 is CSARDLTGKAYGYTF. The CDR3 nucleotides read TGCAGTGCTAGAGATTTGACAGGGAAGGCCTATGGCTACACCTTC.

V and J are TRBV3-1 and TRBJ2-5, with TRBD2 matching 9 bases. V shed 1 base and J 11 bases; nucleotides not matched to a gene: 14. The CDR3 covers 16 residues. The germline CDR1 and CDR2 sequences are LGHDT and YNNKEL (reference sequence). CDR3 sequence reads: CASSQASGVLYNEQYF. For the CDR3, the DNA is TGTGCCAGCAGCCAAGCTAGCGGGGTACTCTACAATGAGCAGTACTTC.